This T cell receptor (beta chain) originates from a study of control samples from healthy donors and cancer patients. Assay: immunoSEQ multiplex PCR; the TCRdb copy retains only in-frame clones and omits some. The sample consists of 46,000 or so clones, about 94% of them appearing once. CDR1 and CDR2 (germline): SGHVS, FNYEAQ. Between the trimmed V and J ends, which lost 1 base and 5 bases, there was a span of 15 bases. The CDR3 runs to 16 residues. Input material: PBMCs. The chain has TRBV7-6 and TRBJ2-1, with D perhaps assigned TRBD1 or TRBD2 (5 bases each). This sequence was found in a woman aged 50 to 60 with head and neck cancer. CDR3 sequence (DNA): TGTGCCAGCAGCTTAGTGGGGACCCAGGTGAACAATGAGCAGTTCTTC. It encodes CASSLVGTQVNNEQFF.